This TCR beta chain derives from a study of T-cell memory formation after mild COVID-19. This clonotype has only a few counts. J gave up 5 bases and V 2 bases, and 13 bases lay outside the gene matches. Per the germline V gene, CDR1 is DFQATT and CDR2 is SNEGSKA (reference sequence). The CDR3 spans 16 residues. TCRdb recomputed calls from the 5' RACE reads with MiXCR, one row per CDR3 protein. The top ten clones hold 40% of a sample with 100,000 or so distinct CDR3 sequences, over 8.5% of them seen once. The TCR was taken from a man between 18 and 35 years old who had mild COVID-19 (a few samples of this study predate the infection). Cell type and time point are not known. The chain links TRBV20-1 to TRBJ2-7; 9 bases map to TRBD2. The sample consisted of PBMCs or a T cell subset sorted from them (not recorded which). CDR3 sequence: CSARLSGGTSLHEQYF. For the CDR3, the DNA is TGCAGTGCTAGATTATCCGGTGGGACTAGCCTCCACGAGCAGTACTTC.